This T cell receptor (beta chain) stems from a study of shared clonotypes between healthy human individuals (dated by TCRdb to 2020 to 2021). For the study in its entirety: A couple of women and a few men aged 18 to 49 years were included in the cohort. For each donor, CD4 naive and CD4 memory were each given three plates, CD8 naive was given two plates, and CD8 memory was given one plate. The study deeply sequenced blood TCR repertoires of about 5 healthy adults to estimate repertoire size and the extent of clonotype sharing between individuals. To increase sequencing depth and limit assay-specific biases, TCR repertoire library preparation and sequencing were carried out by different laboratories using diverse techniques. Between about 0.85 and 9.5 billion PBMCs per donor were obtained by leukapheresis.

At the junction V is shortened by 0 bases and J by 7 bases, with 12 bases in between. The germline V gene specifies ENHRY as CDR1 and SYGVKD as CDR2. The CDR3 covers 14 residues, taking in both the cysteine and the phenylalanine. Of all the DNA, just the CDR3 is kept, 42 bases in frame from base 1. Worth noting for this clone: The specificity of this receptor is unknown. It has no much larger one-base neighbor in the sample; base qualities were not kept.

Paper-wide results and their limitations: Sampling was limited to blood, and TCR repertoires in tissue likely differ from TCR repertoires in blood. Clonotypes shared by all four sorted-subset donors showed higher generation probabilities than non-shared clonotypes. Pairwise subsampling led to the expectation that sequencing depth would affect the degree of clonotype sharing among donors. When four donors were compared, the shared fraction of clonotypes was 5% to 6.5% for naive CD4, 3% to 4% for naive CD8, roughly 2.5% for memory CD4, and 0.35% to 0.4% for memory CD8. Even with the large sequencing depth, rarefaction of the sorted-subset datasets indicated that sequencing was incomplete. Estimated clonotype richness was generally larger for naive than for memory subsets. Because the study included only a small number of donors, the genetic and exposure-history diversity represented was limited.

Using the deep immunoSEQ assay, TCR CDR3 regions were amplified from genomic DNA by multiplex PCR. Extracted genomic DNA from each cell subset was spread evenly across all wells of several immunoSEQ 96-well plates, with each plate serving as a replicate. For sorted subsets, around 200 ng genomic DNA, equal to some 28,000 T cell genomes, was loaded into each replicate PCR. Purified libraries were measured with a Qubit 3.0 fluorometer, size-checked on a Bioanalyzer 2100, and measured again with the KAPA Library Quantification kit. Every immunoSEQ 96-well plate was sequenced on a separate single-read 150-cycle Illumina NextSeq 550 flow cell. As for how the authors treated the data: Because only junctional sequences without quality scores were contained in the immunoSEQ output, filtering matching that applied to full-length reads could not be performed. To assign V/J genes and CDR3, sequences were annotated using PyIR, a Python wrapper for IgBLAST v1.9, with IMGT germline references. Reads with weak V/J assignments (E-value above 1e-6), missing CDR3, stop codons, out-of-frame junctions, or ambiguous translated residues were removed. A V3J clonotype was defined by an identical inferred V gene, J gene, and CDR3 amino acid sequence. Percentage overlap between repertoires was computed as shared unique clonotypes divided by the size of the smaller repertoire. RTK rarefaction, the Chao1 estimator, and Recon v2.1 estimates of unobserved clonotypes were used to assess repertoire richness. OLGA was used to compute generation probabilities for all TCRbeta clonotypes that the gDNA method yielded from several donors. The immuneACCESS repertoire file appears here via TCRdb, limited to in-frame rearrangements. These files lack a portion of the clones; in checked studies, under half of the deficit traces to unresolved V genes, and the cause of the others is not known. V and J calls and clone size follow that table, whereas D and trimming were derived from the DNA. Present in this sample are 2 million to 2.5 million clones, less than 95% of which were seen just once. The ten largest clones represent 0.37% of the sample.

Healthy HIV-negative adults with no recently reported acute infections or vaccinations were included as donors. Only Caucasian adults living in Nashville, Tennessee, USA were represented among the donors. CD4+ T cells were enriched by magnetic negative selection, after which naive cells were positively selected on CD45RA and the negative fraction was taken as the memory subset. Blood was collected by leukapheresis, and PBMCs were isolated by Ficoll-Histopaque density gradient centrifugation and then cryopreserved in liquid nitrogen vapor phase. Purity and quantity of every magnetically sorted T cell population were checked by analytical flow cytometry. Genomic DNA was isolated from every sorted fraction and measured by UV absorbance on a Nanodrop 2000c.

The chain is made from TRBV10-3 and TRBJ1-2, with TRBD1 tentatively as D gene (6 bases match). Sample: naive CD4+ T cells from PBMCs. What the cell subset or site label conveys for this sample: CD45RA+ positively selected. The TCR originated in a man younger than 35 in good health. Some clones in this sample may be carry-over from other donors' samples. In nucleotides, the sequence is TGTGCCATCAGTGAGTCATACAGGGTTAGTGGCTACACCTTC. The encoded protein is CAISESYRVSGYTF.